Listed here are 14 T cell receptor beta chains from one sample, sequenced in a study of T cells in localized non-small cell lung cancer. TCRdb keeps only in-frame clones here, not all; method: immunoSEQ multiplex PCR. The sample records roughly 5,800 clones, under 30% being singletons. Here the sequenced sample was lung tumor tissue, taken before any cancer treatment. These receptors came from a female donor at least 60 years old with stage I lung adenocarcinoma.

This clone has a handful of counts. The chain combines TRBV11-3 with TRBJ2-7; the D gene is possibly TRBD1 (6 bases). Germline CDR1 reads SGHNT; CDR2 reads YENEEA. The CDR3 covers 14 residues. Trimming removed 6 bases from V and 3 bases from J, with 15 bases in between. The CDR3: CASSYTGQLYEQYF. The CDR3 DNA follows: TGTGCCAGCAGTTATACGGGACAACTCTACGAGCAGTACTTC.

The chain recombines TRBV19 with TRBJ1-4, with TRBD1 matching over 7 bases. V lost 7 bases to trimming and J lost 6 bases; unmatched junction nucleotides: 11. Per germline, CDR1 LNHDA and CDR2 SQIVND (reference sequence). The CDR3 sequence is 15 residues long. CDR3 sequence: CASTKPGTAHEKLFF. The CDR3 nucleotides are TGTGCCAGTACCAAACCCGGGACAGCACATGAAAAACTGTTTTTT.

This clone has just a few counts. The chain recombines TRBV7-6 with TRBJ2-7; the match to TRBD1 covers 7 bases. Germline lookup yields CDR1 SGHVS and CDR2 FNYEAQ. V gave up 3 bases and J gave up 6 bases; unmatched junction bases: 8. The CDR3 has 14 residues. Here the CDR3 DNA reads TGTGCCAGCAGCTTGGACAGGTTCTCCGGCGAGCAGTACTTC. Protein product: CASSLDRFSGEQYF. Combining the CDR3 with reference TRBV7-6 and TRBJ2-7 gives the whole variable domain GAGVSQSPRYKVTKRGQDVALRCDPISGHVSLYWYRQALGQGPEFLTYFNYEAQQDKSGLPNDRFSAERPEGSISTLTIQRTEQRDSAMYRCASSLDRFSGEQYFGPGTRLTVT.

The chain is built from TRBV6-8 and TRBJ1-1, with D hard to call. CDR3 size: 14 residues. Trimming removed 5 bases at V and 4 bases at J, with 14 bases between. CDR1 is MNHGY, CDR2 SAAAGT, per germline. CDR3 residues: CASSGNVWGTEAFF. The CDR3 DNA reads as TGTGCCAGCAGTGGGAACGTTTGGGGCACTGAAGCTTTCTTT.

The chain joins TRBV12-5 to TRBJ2-7; D unclear. The CDR3 is 17 amino acids. The germline V gene has CDR1 LGHNT and CDR2 FRNRAP. Trimming removed 4 bases from V and 0 bases from J, with 19 bases in between. CDR3 DNA: TGTGCTAGTGGTTCATCCAGCGTTCATGGCCTCTCCTACGAGCAGTACTTC. Protein sequence: CASGSSSVHGLSYEQYF.

The rearrangement links TRBV9 to TRBJ2-3; 13 nucleotides agree with TRBD2. V shed 4 bases, J shed 4 bases, and the junction held 6 bases outside the gene matches. Germline assignment: CDR1 SGDLS and CDR2 YYNGEE. The CDR3 is 16 amino acids. CDR3 sequence: CASSLGLAGAPDTQYF. For the CDR3, the DNA is TGTGCCAGCAGCTTAGGACTAGCGGGAGCTCCAGATACGCAGTATTTT.

The rearrangement joins TRBV5-1 to TRBJ2-3; D is tentatively TRBD1 or TRBD2 (6 bases each). V lost 2 bases, J lost 2 bases, and 18 bases lay in between. Germline V gene sequence: CDR1 SGHRS, CDR2 YFSETQ. This CDR3 spans 17 amino acids. CDR3 nucleotides: TGCGCCAGCAGCTTCGGGGAGACGAGGGGGGTCACAGATACGCAGTATTTT. Protein: CASSFGETRGVTDTQYF.

V gene TRBV6-8 combines with J gene TRBJ2-7; a possible D gene is TRBD2 (6 bases). The germline V and J ends were trimmed by 0 bases and 2 bases, with 11 bases remaining between them. The CDR3 sequence is 15 residues long. The V gene's germline CDR1 is MNHGY and CDR2 SAAAGT. The CDR3: CASSYSGSGAYEQYF. Here the CDR3 DNA reads TGTGCCAGCAGTTACTCGGGTAGCGGAGCCTACGAGCAGTACTTC.

This clone is medium-sized (0.01 to 0.1%) by share. The chain links TRBV4-1 to TRBJ1-1; D is unresolved. The CDR3 is made up of 15 amino acids. Germline CDR1 and CDR2: MGHRA and YSYEKL. V was pared by 4 bases and J by 1 base, with 13 bases between. The DNA of the CDR3 is TGCGCCAGCAGCCTGGAGGCGGGGAGGAACACTGAAGCTTTCTTT. Translating gives CASSLEAGRNTEAFF.

This clone was found a few times. The rearrangement uses TRBV28 and TRBJ1-3; D uncertain. Germline CDR1 reads MDHEN; CDR2 reads SYDVKM. The CDR3 length is 15 residues. Trimming removed 3 bases at V and 4 bases at J, with 13 bases between. This CDR3 is CASSLTTVGGNTIYF. CDR3 sequence (DNA): TGTGCCAGCAGTTTGACGACCGTGGGGGGAAACACCATATATTTT.

CDR3 DNA sequence: TGTGCCACCCTACACCCATACACCGGGGAGCTGTTTTTT. It translates to CATLHPYTGELFF. The chain has TRBV19 and TRBJ2-2; D gene unclear. The CDR3 spans 13 residues. Looked up from germline, CDR1 is LNHDA and CDR2 is SQIVND (reference sequence). The V and J ends lost 10 bases and 3 bases respectively, with 12 bases between them. The full variable domain, its missing parts supplied by reference TRBV19 and TRBJ2-2, is DGGITQSPKYLFRKEGQNVTLSCEQNLNHDAMYWYRQDPGQGLRLIYYSQIVNDFQKGDIAEGYSVSREKKESFPLTVTSAQKNPTAFYLCATLHPYTGELFFGEGSRLTVL.

This clone was observed a handful of times. The CDR3 is CAISEPGLVHSDTQYF. CDR3 bases: TGTGCCATCAGTGAGCCGGGACTAGTGCATTCAGATACGCAGTATTTT. The chain is built from TRBV10-3 and TRBJ2-3, with 8 bases that match TRBD2. CDR3 length: 16 residues. The germline CDR1 and CDR2 sequences are ENHRY and SYGVKD. The junction had 8 bases not matched to a gene; V was cut back by 2 bases and J by 4 bases.

The chain uses TRBV11-3 and TRBJ2-1; TRBD2 matches at 11 bases. From germline, CDR1 is SGHNT and CDR2 YENEEA. Trimming at V came to 7 bases and at J to 7 bases, leaving 9 bases not matched to a gene. CDR3 length: 15 amino acids. CDR3 DNA sequence: TGTGCCAGCACCACTTGGGCTAGCGGGGGGAATGAGCAGTTCTTC. It is translated as CASTTWASGGNEQFF.

Only a few counts were recorded for this clone. The V and J genes are TRBV11-3 and TRBJ1-5; D possibly corresponds to TRBD1 (5 bases). The germline V gene encodes CDR1 SGHNT and CDR2 YENEEA. Trimming took off 3 bases at V and 5 bases at J, with 11 bases between the two ends. The CDR3 is made up of 14 amino acids. The CDR3 nucleotides are TGTGCCAGCAGCTTGGGGCAGTCCCATCAGCCCCAGCATTTT. This encodes CASSLGQSHQPQHF.